This entry lists 20 T cell receptor beta chains sequenced from one sample in a study of shared clonotypes between healthy human individuals. TCRdb's copy holds only in-frame clones and misses some; the assay was immunoSEQ multiplex PCR. The repertoire has 2 million to 3 million clones, more than 85% of them found once; the top ten carry approximately 0.37%. The material sequenced was naive CD4+ T cells from PBMCs. Subset denoted: CD45RA+ positively selected. The source of these receptors is a man aged 18 to 30 in good health. Some clones in this sample may be carry-over from other donors' samples.

In DNA, the CDR3 is TGTGCCAGCAGGTCCCGCAGGGTATCCTACGAGCAGTACTTC. The encoded protein is CASRSRRVSYEQYF. The rearrangement links TRBV6-5 to TRBJ2-7, with D tentatively TRBD1 (5 bases). The length of the CDR3 is 14 residues. The V end was cut by 6 bases, the J end by 1 base, with 13 bases between. Germline V CDR1 and CDR2: MNHEY, SVGAGI.

V usage is TRBV7-3 and J usage is TRBJ2-3; D is possibly TRBD2 (6 bases). The CDR3 is 14 amino acids. V was shortened by 4 bases and J by 6 bases, with 14 bases between the two germline ends. Germline V gives CDR1 SGHTA, CDR2 FQGTGA. The chain's CDR3 is CASSSRDPGDTQYF. The CDR3 DNA is TGTGCCAGCAGCTCGCGGGACCCCGGGGATACGCAGTATTTT.

In regard to this clone: Other DNA sequences in this specimen translate into the identical CDR3. V and J are TRBV4-3 and TRBJ2-7, with no clear D. V shed 0 bases and J shed 2 bases, with 5 bases lying between them. CDR1 is LGHNA, CDR2 YSLEER, per germline. The CDR3 covers 13 residues. CDR3 nucleotides: TGCGCCAGCAGCCAAGATCGACCCTACGAGCAGTACTTC. Its protein is CASSQDRPYEQYF.

The CDR3 here is CASSVEWAGMGSPLHF. CDR3 nucleotides: TGTGCCAGCAGCGTAGAGTGGGCCGGGATGGGTTCACCCCTCCACTTT. The chain combines TRBV9 with TRBJ1-6; no clear D gene. The germline V and J ends were trimmed by 0 bases and 9 bases, with 16 bases remaining between them. Germline V gene lookup returns CDR1 SGDLS and CDR2 YYNGEE. The CDR3 consists of 16 residues.

The V call is TRBV7-6, the J call TRBJ1-2, with D hard to call. The CDR3 is 13 residues long. CDR1 and CDR2 from the germline V gene are SGHVS and FNYEAQ. The V end lost 0 bases, the J end lost 5 bases, and 7 bases lay between the germline ends. CDR3 nucleotide sequence: TGTGCCAGCAGCTTAGCAGAGCGGTATGGCTACACCTTC. The encoded protein is CASSLAERYGYTF.

The chain is built from TRBV7-8 and TRBJ2-5; possibly TRBD2 for D (5 bases). Germline CDR1 and CDR2: SGHVS and FQNEAQ. The CDR3 contains 15 residues. Trimming took 6 bases from V and 2 from J, leaving 16 bases between them. The CDR3, as DNA: TGTGCCAGCAGTCGAGAAAGGACGGGGCAAGAGACCCAGTACTTC. Translating gives CASSRERTGQETQYF.

Points on this clone: Other DNA sequences within the sample encode an identical CDR3. The chain employs TRBV28 and TRBJ1-1; the D is unclear. The CDR3 consists of 13 residues. V lost 3 bases and J lost 0, with 5 bases in between. The germline gives CDR1 MDHEN, CDR2 SYDVKM. CDR3 bases: TGTGCCAGCAGTTTTCTGGTGAACACTGAAGCTTTCTTT. Its translation is CASSFLVNTEAFF.

The genes are TRBV19 and TRBJ2-4, with 13 bases lining up with TRBD2. Germline CDR1 reads LNHDA; CDR2 reads SQIVND (reference sequence). Trimming cost V 4 bases and J 6 bases; bases outside gene matches: 12. This CDR3 comprises 18 residues. In DNA form, the CDR3 reads TGTGCCAGTAGTAACCACCTCGATGGACTAGCGGGAGCAAACATTCAGTACTTC. This gives the protein CASSNHLDGLAGANIQYF.

The V gene is TRBV28, the J gene TRBJ2-5, with unresolved D. CDR3 length equals 13 residues. Germline V CDR1 and CDR2: MDHEN, SYDVKM. Trimming shortened V by 5 bases and J by 3 bases, and 10 bases separated the two germline ends. The CDR3 region is CASSTTLKETQYF. The CDR3 nucleotides read TGTGCCAGCAGTACAACCCTCAAAGAGACCCAGTACTTC.

Turning to this clone: In the same sample, other DNA sequences code for this CDR3. The gene calls are TRBV9 and TRBJ2-1; either TRBD1 or TRBD2 may fit D (5 bases each). This CDR3 is built from 14 residues. The V end lost 0 bases, the J end lost 6 bases, and 10 bases lay between the germline ends. Per the germline V gene, CDR1 is SGDLS and CDR2 is YYNGEE. The CDR3 DNA reads TGTGCCAGCAGCGTAGCTCCGGGGCCCAATGAGCAGTTCTTC. It is translated as CASSVAPGPNEQFF.

This rearrangement joins TRBV16 to TRBJ2-3, with D perhaps TRBD2 (5 bases). CDR1 KGHSY and CDR2 FQNENV come from the germline V gene. The CDR3 is 16 residues long. V was trimmed by 3 bases and J by 0 bases, leaving 13 bases between them. The CDR3: CASSQGSGGSTDTQYF. The DNA of the CDR3 is TGTGCCAGCAGCCAGGGGAGCGGAGGCAGCACAGATACGCAGTATTTT.

J is TRBJ2-3 and V is TRBV18, with D possibly matching TRBD2 (6 bases). Trimming stripped 0 bases from V and 4 bases from J, with 17 bases between. Germline V gene data show CDR1 as KGHSH and CDR2 as LQKENI. The CDR3 sequence is 17 residues long. The CDR3 is CASSPPGRAGNSDTQYF. The CDR3 region has the DNA TGTGCCAGCTCACCACCAGGGCGGGCGGGAAACTCAGATACGCAGTATTTT.

V gene TRBV14 combines with J gene TRBJ2-7; D not certain. Germline V gives CDR1 SGHDN, CDR2 FVKESK. The CDR3 length is 15 residues. Trimming shortened V by 0 bases and J by 3 bases, and 12 bases separated the two germline ends. CDR3 nucleotides: TGTGCCAGCAGCCAAGATCTCGCCACAAGCTACGAGCAGTACTTC. Protein sequence: CASSQDLATSYEQYF.

The rearrangement uses TRBV2 and TRBJ1-1; 7 nucleotides line up with TRBD1. This CDR3 region has 14 residues. CDR1 is SNHLY, CDR2 FYNNEI, per germline. J lost 2 bases, V lost 8 bases, and 8 bases had no gene match. The CDR3 nucleotides read TGTGCCAGCCATCCGCAGGGGGTTAACACTGAAGCTTTCTTT. Its translation: CASHPQGVNTEAFF.

The chain has TRBV7-3 and TRBJ2-3, with 7 bases matching TRBD2. V lost 5 bases to trimming and J lost 9 bases; unmatched junction nucleotides: 17. Germline CDR1 and CDR2: SGHTA and FQGTGA. The CDR3 is 16 residues long. CDR3 region: CASSQTSPRERQTQYF. The CDR3, as DNA: TGTGCCAGCAGCCAGACTAGCCCCCGAGAAAGGCAAACGCAGTATTTT.

The genes are TRBV6-6 and TRBJ2-2; no clear D gene. Trimming pared 6 bases from V and 3 bases from J, leaving 14 bases between. This CDR3 has 15 residues. Germline lookup yields CDR1 MNHNY and CDR2 SVGAGI (reference sequence). The CDR3 region is CASSPSWSYTGELFF. As DNA, the CDR3 is TGTGCCAGCAGCCCGAGTTGGAGTTACACCGGGGAGCTGTTTTTT.

The V and J genes are TRBV4-2 and TRBJ2-7, with 9 bases matching TRBD1. Per the germline V gene, CDR1 is LGHNA and CDR2 is YNFKEQ. Trimming cost V 5 bases and J 3 bases; bases outside gene matches: 8. The CDR3 spans 15 residues. Here the CDR3 reads CASSWERDRDYEQYF. The DNA for the CDR3 is TGTGCCAGCAGCTGGGAGAGGGACAGGGACTACGAGCAGTACTTC.

V gene TRBV9 combines with J gene TRBJ2-5, with TRBD1 matching 8 bases. The CDR3 extends over 17 amino acids. The V segment lost 4 bases and the J segment 5 bases; nucleotides outside the gene matches: 16. CDR1 SGDLS and CDR2 YYNGEE come from the germline V gene. This CDR3 is CASSPGGLGSWYETQYF. Written as DNA, the CDR3 is TGTGCCAGCAGCCCAGGGGGCTTGGGGTCCTGGTATGAGACCCAGTACTTC.

The chain has TRBV5-6 and TRBJ1-5, with 7 nucleotides matching TRBD1. Germline CDR1 reads SGHDT; CDR2 reads YYEEEE. The ends lost 5 bases at V and 6 bases at J; junction bases unmatched: 8. The CDR3 is made up of 14 amino acids. For the CDR3, the DNA is TGTGCCAGCAGTGGGGGGCCAGGGGGTCAGCCCCAGCATTTT. Translating it yields CASSGGPGGQPQHF.

The chain couples TRBV28 to TRBJ1-6; D gene unclear. Looked up from germline, CDR1 is MDHEN and CDR2 is SYDVKM. V was clipped by 11 bases and J by 10 bases, with 15 bases between them. The CDR3 is 12 amino acids. The CDR3 DNA sequence: TGTGCCTCGGCCGGCGGCTGGTCACCCCTCCACTTT. Its protein is CASAGGWSPLHF. The full variable domain, in which reference TRBV28 and TRBJ1-6 provide the parts outside the CDR3, is DVKVTQSSRYLVKRTGEKVFLECVQDMDHENMFWYRQDPGLGLRLIYFSYDVKMKEKGDIPEGYSVSREKKERFSLILESASTNQTSMYLCASAGGWSPLHFGNGTRLTVT.